Listed below are T cell receptor beta chains from one sample, sequenced in a study of OX40 agonist ivuxolimab in advanced cancers. The repertoire was sequenced with immunoSEQ multiplex PCR; TCRdb's copy has only in-frame clones and lacks some. The data contain under 35,000 clones, 82% of them singletons. This specimen consisted of CD4+ or CD8+ T cells sorted from blood, obtained in a trial of the OX40 agonist ivuxolimab. Every receptor here comes from an adult with an advanced solid tumor such as melanoma, head and neck, liver or kidney cancer. Both conserved end residues are part of each CDR3. Fields, in order: D gene, CDR3 length, J gene, V gene, clone size, CDR3 DNA, CDR3 protein. The D gene is left open where the match is weak. Part of the rows lack a size; the others show once, few, many or a class for expanded clones.

d_call: .; cdr3_length: 10; j_call: TRBJ2-7; v_call: TRBV20-1; clone_size: few; cdr3_nt: TGCAGTGGGGAGCGGTACGAGCAGTACTTC; cdr3_aa: CSGERYEQYF
d_call: .; cdr3_length: 15; j_call: TRBJ1-3; v_call: TRBV7-9; clone_size: .; cdr3_nt: TGTGCCAGCAACTTAGAGCGGGACTCTGGAAACACCATATATTTT; cdr3_aa: CASNLERDSGNTIYF
d_call: TRBD2; cdr3_length: 14; j_call: TRBJ2-1; v_call: TRBV28; clone_size: once; cdr3_nt: TGTGCCAGCAGTTTAGCGGGAGGGCCCTATGAGCAGTTCTTC; cdr3_aa: CASSLAGGPYEQFF
d_call: TRBD1; cdr3_length: 16; j_call: TRBJ1-3; v_call: TRBV18; clone_size: .; cdr3_nt: TGTGCCAGCTCAGGGACAGGATACAGCTCTGGAAACACCATATATTTT; cdr3_aa: CASSGTGYSSGNTIYF
d_call: .; cdr3_length: 16; j_call: TRBJ2-4; v_call: TRBV9; clone_size: .; cdr3_nt: TGTGCCAGCAGCCGTCAATCTACATCAGCCAAAAACATTCAGTACTTC; cdr3_aa: CASSRQSTSAKNIQYF
d_call: .; cdr3_length: 14; j_call: TRBJ1-6; v_call: TRBV30; clone_size: .; cdr3_nt: TGTGCCTGGAGTCGACAGTTCGAAGGGGCACCCCTCCACTTT; cdr3_aa: CAWSRQFEGAPLHF
d_call: TRBD2; cdr3_length: 15; j_call: TRBJ2-1; v_call: TRBV7-2; clone_size: .; cdr3_nt: TGTGCCAGCAGCTTTTATAGCGGGAGCCGGAATGAGCAGTTCTTC; cdr3_aa: CASSFYSGSRNEQFF
d_call: .; cdr3_length: 15; j_call: TRBJ2-5; v_call: TRBV28; clone_size: .; cdr3_nt: TGTGCCAGCAGTTTGGGTAGGGGTGGGGTAGAGACCCAGTACTTC; cdr3_aa: CASSLGRGGVETQYF
d_call: .; cdr3_length: 13; j_call: TRBJ1-1; v_call: TRBV6-6; clone_size: .; cdr3_nt: TGTGCCAGCAAGAGAAGCATGAACACTGAAGCTTTCTTT; cdr3_aa: CASKRSMNTEAFF
d_call: TRBD2; cdr3_length: 15; j_call: TRBJ2-3; v_call: TRBV9; clone_size: .; cdr3_nt: TGTGCCAGCAGCGTAGCTGGGCTAGCGGCAGATACGCAGTATTTT; cdr3_aa: CASSVAGLAADTQYF
d_call: .; cdr3_length: 13; j_call: TRBJ1-1; v_call: TRBV7-3; clone_size: few; cdr3_nt: TGTGCCAGCAGCCCGGCGAACGTGGATGAAGCTTTCTTT; cdr3_aa: CASSPANVDEAFF
d_call: .; cdr3_length: 18; j_call: TRBJ2-6; v_call: TRBV4-3; clone_size: .; cdr3_nt: TGCGCCAGCAGCCAAGTGCATCTGCAGTTCTCTGGGGCCAACGTCCTGACTTTC; cdr3_aa: CASSQVHLQFSGANVLTF
d_call: TRBD2; cdr3_length: 15; j_call: TRBJ2-3; v_call: TRBV19; clone_size: once; cdr3_nt: TGTGCCAGTAGCAGGAGCGGGAACCCCACAGATACGCAGTATTTT; cdr3_aa: CASSRSGNPTDTQYF
d_call: TRBD1; cdr3_length: 16; j_call: TRBJ2-7; v_call: TRBV25-1; clone_size: .; cdr3_nt: TGTGCCAGCAGTGCCCTCCCGGGACAGGGACCGTTGGGACAGTACTTC; cdr3_aa: CASSALPGQGPLGQYF
d_call: TRBD1; cdr3_length: 18; j_call: TRBJ1-6; v_call: TRBV23-1; clone_size: .; cdr3_nt: TGCGCCAGCAGTCAATCAGTCAGGGGGGAGGATCATAATTCACCCCTCCACTTT; cdr3_aa: CASSQSVRGEDHNSPLHF
d_call: .; cdr3_length: 14; j_call: TRBJ1-5; v_call: TRBV4-1; clone_size: .; cdr3_nt: TGCGCCAGCAGCCAAGCGGGAGTCAATCAGCCCCAGCATTTT; cdr3_aa: CASSQAGVNQPQHF
d_call: TRBD1; cdr3_length: 16; j_call: TRBJ2-1; v_call: TRBV28; clone_size: .; cdr3_nt: TGTGCCAGCAGTTTAGCCGGGACAGGGCGATACAATGAGCAGTTCTTC; cdr3_aa: CASSLAGTGRYNEQFF
d_call: TRBD2; cdr3_length: 14; j_call: TRBJ2-3; v_call: TRBV7-2; clone_size: .; cdr3_nt: TGTGCCAGCAAGGTCGGGGGGGCAGCAGATACGCAGTATTTT; cdr3_aa: CASKVGGAADTQYF
d_call: .; cdr3_length: 13; j_call: TRBJ1-2; v_call: TRBV21-1; clone_size: .; cdr3_nt: TGTGCCAGCAGCAACCCCCGCCAAGATGGCTACACCTTC; cdr3_aa: CASSNPRQDGYTF
d_call: .; cdr3_length: 12; j_call: TRBJ1-6; v_call: TRBV2; clone_size: .; cdr3_nt: TGTGCCAGCAGTGAATTACGAACACCCCTCCACTTT; cdr3_aa: CASSELRTPLHF
d_call: .; cdr3_length: 11; j_call: TRBJ2-3; v_call: TRBV5-1; clone_size: .; cdr3_nt: TGCGCCAGTCGGGAAGGGACCAGGCAGTATTTT; cdr3_aa: CASREGTRQYF
d_call: .; cdr3_length: 16; j_call: TRBJ1-2; v_call: TRBV21-1; clone_size: .; cdr3_nt: TGTGCCAGCAGCAAAGCGCGGGGGCACGGGGGCGAAGGCTACACCTTC; cdr3_aa: CASSKARGHGGEGYTF
d_call: .; cdr3_length: 13; j_call: TRBJ1-3; v_call: TRBV30; clone_size: .; cdr3_nt: TGTGCCTGGAGTGGGTCCTCTGGAAACACCATATATTTT; cdr3_aa: CAWSGSSGNTIYF
d_call: .; cdr3_length: 11; j_call: TRBJ2-3; v_call: TRBV7-9; clone_size: .; cdr3_nt: TGTGCCAGCAGCTCCCGACTGACGCAGTATTTT; cdr3_aa: CASSSRLTQYF
d_call: .; cdr3_length: 15; j_call: TRBJ2-1; v_call: TRBV11-2; clone_size: .; cdr3_nt: TGTGCCAGCAGCGAGGCGGACAGATCCTACAATGAGCAGTTCTTC; cdr3_aa: CASSEADRSYNEQFF
d_call: .; cdr3_length: 14; j_call: TRBJ1-6; v_call: TRBV6-6; clone_size: .; cdr3_nt: TGTGCCAGCAGCCGGGACGTCGCTAATTCACCCCTCCACTTT; cdr3_aa: CASSRDVANSPLHF
d_call: TRBD1; cdr3_length: 14; j_call: TRBJ1-1; v_call: TRBV11-2; clone_size: .; cdr3_nt: TGTGCCAGCAGCCCCGGGACAGGCGGGTTGGAAGCTTTCTTT; cdr3_aa: CASSPGTGGLEAFF
d_call: .; cdr3_length: 13; j_call: TRBJ1-1; v_call: TRBV7-9; clone_size: .; cdr3_nt: TGTGCCAGCAGATCAGGACCCAACACTGAAGCTTTCTTT; cdr3_aa: CASRSGPNTEAFF
d_call: .; cdr3_length: 10; j_call: TRBJ2-4; v_call: TRBV5-1; clone_size: .; cdr3_nt: TGCGCCAGCAAGGAGGATCAAACCTACTTC; cdr3_aa: CASKEDQTYF
d_call: TRBD2; cdr3_length: 15; j_call: TRBJ2-5; v_call: TRBV7-3; clone_size: few; cdr3_nt: TGTGCCAGCAGCTTAACGGCGGGAGGAGGGGAGACCCAGTACTTC; cdr3_aa: CASSLTAGGGETQYF
d_call: .; cdr3_length: 17; j_call: TRBJ1-6; v_call: TRBV18; clone_size: .; cdr3_nt: TGTGCCAGCTCACCGCCCAACGGGACCCCAGATAATTCACCCCTCCACTTT; cdr3_aa: CASSPPNGTPDNSPLHF
d_call: .; cdr3_length: 15; j_call: TRBJ1-4; v_call: TRBV6-1; clone_size: .; cdr3_nt: TGTGCCAGCAGTGAAGAGGTGGGTTCCGGTGAAAAACTGTTTTTT; cdr3_aa: CASSEEVGSGEKLFF
d_call: TRBD2; cdr3_length: 15; j_call: TRBJ2-5; v_call: TRBV4-1; clone_size: .; cdr3_nt: TGCGCCAGCAGCCCCGGGGAGGGACTGTCGGAGACCCAGTACTTC; cdr3_aa: CASSPGEGLSETQYF
d_call: .; cdr3_length: 12; j_call: TRBJ1-6; v_call: TRBV30; clone_size: .; cdr3_nt: TGCGCCTCGGGCCAGCTCAATTCACCCCCCCACTTT; cdr3_aa: CASGQLNSPPHF
d_call: .; cdr3_length: 15; j_call: TRBJ2-7; v_call: TRBV14; clone_size: .; cdr3_nt: TGTGCCAGCAGCCTTTACCGGGGGAGCTCCTACGAGCAGTACTTC; cdr3_aa: CASSLYRGSSYEQYF
d_call: TRBD1; cdr3_length: 14; j_call: TRBJ1-1; v_call: TRBV6-5; clone_size: few; cdr3_nt: TGTGCCAGCACCAAGGGACAGGAGAACACTGAAGCTTTCTTT; cdr3_aa: CASTKGQENTEAFF
d_call: .; cdr3_length: 15; j_call: TRBJ1-1; v_call: TRBV21-1; clone_size: .; cdr3_nt: TGTGCCAGCAGCAACCGGGGGGGGCCGGGCACTGAAGCTTTCTTT; cdr3_aa: CASSNRGGPGTEAFF
d_call: .; cdr3_length: 16; j_call: TRBJ1-2; v_call: TRBV9; clone_size: .; cdr3_nt: TGTGCCAGCAGCGTAGGGGTGGGTGGGGATAACTATGGCTACACCTTC; cdr3_aa: CASSVGVGGDNYGYTF
d_call: .; cdr3_length: 13; j_call: TRBJ1-2; v_call: TRBV7-6; clone_size: .; cdr3_nt: TGTGCCAGCACCAGATCAGGGGAAGGTGGCTACACCTTC; cdr3_aa: CASTRSGEGGYTF
d_call: TRBD1; cdr3_length: 12; j_call: TRBJ2-7; v_call: TRBV2; clone_size: .; cdr3_nt: TGTGCCAGCAGGGACAGGGACTACGAGCAGTACTTC; cdr3_aa: CASRDRDYEQYF
d_call: .; cdr3_length: 13; j_call: TRBJ2-2; v_call: TRBV5-1; clone_size: .; cdr3_nt: TGCGCCAGCAGCTTACAGGGCAGAGGGGAGCTGTTTTTT; cdr3_aa: CASSLQGRGELFF
d_call: .; cdr3_length: 18; j_call: TRBJ2-1; v_call: TRBV28; clone_size: few; cdr3_nt: TGTGCCAGCAGTCCCACCACTCCTTTCAGGTACACCTACAATGAGCAGTTCTTC; cdr3_aa: CASSPTTPFRYTYNEQFF
d_call: TRBD2; cdr3_length: 14; j_call: TRBJ2-7; v_call: TRBV9; clone_size: .; cdr3_nt: TGTGCCAGCAGCACTGCAGCGGGGAACTACGAGCAGTACTTC; cdr3_aa: CASSTAAGNYEQYF
d_call: TRBD2; cdr3_length: 15; j_call: TRBJ2-7; v_call: TRBV5-6; clone_size: .; cdr3_nt: TGTGCCAGCAGCTTGGGAGGGGAGGGTTTCTACGAGCAGTACTTC; cdr3_aa: CASSLGGEGFYEQYF
d_call: .; cdr3_length: 15; j_call: TRBJ2-1; v_call: TRBV6-5; clone_size: .; cdr3_nt: TGTGCCAGCAGTTACTCTTGGGCAGCTTACAATGAGCAGTTCTTC; cdr3_aa: CASSYSWAAYNEQFF
d_call: TRBD1; cdr3_length: 12; j_call: TRBJ1-1; v_call: TRBV6-6; clone_size: .; cdr3_nt: TGTGCCAGCCACTCGGACAGGGAATCGGCTTTCTTT; cdr3_aa: CASHSDRESAFF
d_call: TRBD1; cdr3_length: 16; j_call: TRBJ2-1; v_call: TRBV6-5; clone_size: .; cdr3_nt: TGTGCCAGCAGTTACTCGGTGGACAGGGGAGGCAATGAGCAGTTCTTC; cdr3_aa: CASSYSVDRGGNEQFF
d_call: .; cdr3_length: 13; j_call: TRBJ2-7; v_call: TRBV10-2; clone_size: .; cdr3_nt: TGCGCCAGCAGTGTTCAGGGGTCGGGCGAGCAGTACTTC; cdr3_aa: CASSVQGSGEQYF
d_call: TRBD2; cdr3_length: 16; j_call: TRBJ2-1; v_call: TRBV7-3; clone_size: once; cdr3_nt: TGTGCCAGCAGCTCGCCCACTAGCGGGAGCTACAATGAGCAGTTCTTC; cdr3_aa: CASSSPTSGSYNEQFF
d_call: .; cdr3_length: 15; j_call: TRBJ2-1; v_call: TRBV6-5; clone_size: .; cdr3_nt: TGTGCCAGCAGTTACACCACGGATTCGATCTATGAGCAGTTCTTC; cdr3_aa: CASSYTTDSIYEQFF
d_call: .; cdr3_length: 14; j_call: TRBJ1-4; v_call: TRBV6-5; clone_size: .; cdr3_nt: TGTGCCAGCAGTTACTCAGGGACTCATGAAAAACTGTTTTTT; cdr3_aa: CASSYSGTHEKLFF
d_call: .; cdr3_length: 13; j_call: TRBJ2-5; v_call: TRBV19; clone_size: .; cdr3_nt: TGTGCCAGTAGTCTGGGGGACCAAGAGACCCAGTACTTC; cdr3_aa: CASSLGDQETQYF
d_call: TRBD1; cdr3_length: 14; j_call: TRBJ1-1; v_call: TRBV30; clone_size: .; cdr3_nt: TGTGCCTGGAGTGTTACAGGGGGGAACACTGAAGCTTTCTTT; cdr3_aa: CAWSVTGGNTEAFF
d_call: .; cdr3_length: 15; j_call: TRBJ2-2; v_call: TRBV6-5; clone_size: few; cdr3_nt: TGTGCCAGCAGTAAGGGGTCAGGGTACACCGGGGAGCTGTTTTTT; cdr3_aa: CASSKGSGYTGELFF
d_call: .; cdr3_length: 17; j_call: TRBJ1-1; v_call: TRBV1; clone_size: .; cdr3_nt: TGCACCAGCAGCCAAGAGTCCAAAACAGAAATCCACACTGAAGCTTTCTTT; cdr3_aa: CTSSQESKTEIHTEAFF
d_call: TRBD2; cdr3_length: 13; j_call: TRBJ2-1; v_call: TRBV28; clone_size: .; cdr3_nt: TGTGCCAGCAAAGCGGGGGGCGCGAATGAGCAGTTCTTC; cdr3_aa: CASKAGGANEQFF
d_call: .; cdr3_length: 15; j_call: TRBJ1-3; v_call: TRBV7-2; clone_size: .; cdr3_nt: TGTGCCAGCAGCTTAGCCACCTACTCTGGAAACACCATATATTTT; cdr3_aa: CASSLATYSGNTIYF
d_call: .; cdr3_length: 12; j_call: TRBJ2-1; v_call: TRBV28; clone_size: .; cdr3_nt: TGTGCCAGCAGTTTAATCGGGGACGAGCAGTTCTTC; cdr3_aa: CASSLIGDEQFF
d_call: .; cdr3_length: 14; j_call: TRBJ2-3; v_call: TRBV7-9; clone_size: .; cdr3_nt: TGTGCCAGCAGCTTCGGCAGCTCACAAGATACGCAGTATTTT; cdr3_aa: CASSFGSSQDTQYF